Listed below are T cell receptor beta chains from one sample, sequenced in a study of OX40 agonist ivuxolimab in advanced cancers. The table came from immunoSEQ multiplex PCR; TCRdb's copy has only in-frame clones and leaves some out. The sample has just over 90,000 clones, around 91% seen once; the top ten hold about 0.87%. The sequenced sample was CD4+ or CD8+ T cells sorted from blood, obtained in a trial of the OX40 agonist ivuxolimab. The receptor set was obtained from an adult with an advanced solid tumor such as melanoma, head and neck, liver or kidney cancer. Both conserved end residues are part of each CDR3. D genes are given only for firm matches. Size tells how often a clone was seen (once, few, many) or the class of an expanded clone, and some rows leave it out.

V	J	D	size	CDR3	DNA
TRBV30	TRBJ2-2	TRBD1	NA	CAWSRRQGLGGELFF	TGTGCCTGGAGTAGGCGACAGGGTTTGGGCGGGGAGCTGTTTTTT
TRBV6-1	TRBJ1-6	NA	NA	CASSVSTYNSPLHF	TGTGCCAGCAGTGTTTCGACATATAATTCACCCCTCCACTTT
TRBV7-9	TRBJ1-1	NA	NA	CASSSPDRSNTEAFF	TGTGCCAGCAGCTCCCCCGACCGGTCAAACACTGAAGCTTTCTTT
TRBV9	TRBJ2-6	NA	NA	CASSVPSTGANVLTF	TGTGCCAGCAGCGTACCGAGTACTGGGGCCAACGTCCTGACTTTC
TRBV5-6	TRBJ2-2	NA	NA	CASSTAGELFF	TGTGCCAGCAGCACGGCCGGGGAGCTGTTTTTT
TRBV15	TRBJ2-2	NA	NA	CATSRDEGNTGELFF	TGTGCCACCAGCAGAGATGAAGGAAACACCGGGGAGCTGTTTTTT
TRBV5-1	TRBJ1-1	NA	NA	CASSLVVGLAEAFF	TGCGCCAGCAGCTTGGTTGTAGGGCTCGCTGAAGCTTTCTTT
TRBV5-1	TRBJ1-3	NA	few	CASSFSGVANTIYF	TGCGCCAGCAGCTTCTCTGGTGTTGCAAACACCATATATTTT
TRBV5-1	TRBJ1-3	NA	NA	CASSLSFLSGNTIYF	TGCGCCAGCAGCTTGTCGTTCCTGTCTGGAAACACCATATATTTT
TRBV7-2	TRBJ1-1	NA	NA	CASRTLDTEAFF	TGTGCCAGCAGGACTTTGGACACTGAAGCTTTCTTT
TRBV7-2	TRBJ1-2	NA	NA	CASSPQSGENYGYTF	TGTGCCAGCAGCCCCCAAAGCGGAGAAAACTATGGCTACACCTTC
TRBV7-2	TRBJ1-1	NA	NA	CASSLRKAGDAFF	TGTGCCAGCAGCTTACGAAAGGCAGGGGACGCTTTCTTT
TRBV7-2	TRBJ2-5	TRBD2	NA	CASSLRLAGKQETQYF	TGTGCCAGCAGCCTGCGTTTAGCGGGAAAGCAAGAGACCCAGTACTTC
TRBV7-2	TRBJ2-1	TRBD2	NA	CASSWGLAGNNEQFF	TGTGCCAGCAGCTGGGGACTAGCGGGCAACAATGAGCAGTTCTTC
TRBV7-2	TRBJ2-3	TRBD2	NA	CASSLTSPVTDTQYF	TGTGCCAGCAGCTTGACTAGCCCTGTCACAGATACGCAGTATTTT
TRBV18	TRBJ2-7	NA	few	CASSPGGRWAYEQYF	TGTGCCAGCTCACCAGGGGGACGTTGGGCCTACGAGCAGTACTTC
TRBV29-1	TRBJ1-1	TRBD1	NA	CSATGQGGNTEAFF	TGCAGCGCCACGGGACAGGGCGGGAACACTGAAGCTTTCTTT
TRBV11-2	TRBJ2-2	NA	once	CASSFSLANTGELFF	TGTGCCAGCAGCTTCTCCCTCGCGAACACCGGGGAGCTGTTTTTT
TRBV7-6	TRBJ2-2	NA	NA	CASSPRTAPEELFF	TGTGCCAGCAGCCCAAGGACAGCCCCCGAAGAGCTGTTTTTT
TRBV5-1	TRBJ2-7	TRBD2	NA	CASSPGLASVVAEQYF	TGCGCCAGCAGCCCGGGACTAGCCTCCGTTGTTGCCGAGCAGTACTTC
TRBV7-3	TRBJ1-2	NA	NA	CASSPSVNTDGYTF	TGTGCCAGCAGCCCATCCGTAAATACGGATGGCTACACCTTC
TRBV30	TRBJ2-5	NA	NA	CAWRNPGQETQYF	TGTGCCTGGAGAAACCCCGGACAAGAGACCCAGTACTTC
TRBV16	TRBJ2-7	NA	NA	CASSQWQSSYEQYF	TGTGCCAGCAGCCAATGGCAGTCCTCCTACGAGCAGTACTTC
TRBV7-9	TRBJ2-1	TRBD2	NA	CASSPHTVAGSSYNEQFF	TGTGCCAGCAGCCCACACACGGTAGCGGGGAGCTCCTACAATGAGCAGTTCTTC
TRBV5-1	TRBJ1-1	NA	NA	CASSLTGGSDTEAFF	TGCGCCAGCAGCTTGACCGGGGGTTCGGACACTGAAGCTTTCTTT
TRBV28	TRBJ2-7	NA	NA	CASSLRSGFSSYEQYF	TGTGCCAGCAGTTTACGGAGCGGGTTTAGCTCCTACGAGCAGTACTTC
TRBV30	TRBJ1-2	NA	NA	CAWKWRGTNYGYTF	TGTGCCTGGAAATGGAGGGGAACTAACTATGGCTACACCTTC
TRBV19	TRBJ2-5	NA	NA	CASSIGGGQETQYF	TGTGCCAGTAGTATAGGGGGAGGTCAAGAGACCCAGTACTTC
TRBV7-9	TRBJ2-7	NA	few	CASSGTIASYEQYF	TGTGCCAGCAGCGGGACAATTGCCTCCTACGAGCAGTACTTC
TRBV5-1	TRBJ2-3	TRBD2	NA	CASSVAGRAGGSTDTQYF	TGCGCCAGCAGCGTGGCAGGTAGAGCGGGAGGGTCCACAGATACGCAGTATTTT
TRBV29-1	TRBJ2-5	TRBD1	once	CSARSTGGSGPETQYF	TGCAGCGCTAGATCGACAGGGGGATCGGGCCCAGAGACCCAGTACTTC
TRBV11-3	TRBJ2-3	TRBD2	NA	CASSLGVSGSTDTQYF	TGTGCCAGCAGCTTAGGGGTTAGCGGGAGCACAGATACGCAGTATTTT
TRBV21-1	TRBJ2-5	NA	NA	CASSMGRDRGFQTQYF	TGTGCCAGCAGCATGGGGCGGGACAGGGGGTTTCAGACCCAGTACTTC
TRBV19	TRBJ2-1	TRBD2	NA	CASSMQLASGPYNEQFF	TGTGCCAGTAGTATGCAACTAGCGTCAGGTCCCTACAATGAGCAGTTCTTC
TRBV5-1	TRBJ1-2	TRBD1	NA	CASSLGDRGYGYTF	TGCGCCAGCAGCTTGGGGGACAGGGGATATGGCTACACCTTC
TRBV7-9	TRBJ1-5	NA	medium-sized	CASSLALSQQHF	TGTGCCAGCAGCTTAGCCTTGTCACAACAGCATTTT
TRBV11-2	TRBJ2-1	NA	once	CASSYGGSSYNEQFF	TGTGCCAGCAGCTACGGGGGAAGCTCCTACAATGAGCAGTTCTTC
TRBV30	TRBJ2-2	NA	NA	CAWFFITGLFVPAGELFF	TGTGCCTGGTTCTTCATCACGGGACTCTTCGTTCCTGCCGGGGAGCTGTTTTTT
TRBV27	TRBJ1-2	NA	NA	CASSPLLYGYTF	TGTGCCAGCAGTCCCCTCCTCTATGGCTACACCTTC
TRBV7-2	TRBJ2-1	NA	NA	CASSLVGSTYNEQFF	TGTGCCAGCAGCTTAGTCGGGAGCACCTACAATGAGCAGTTCTTC
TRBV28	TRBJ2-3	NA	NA	CASSKQTLGDTQYF	TGTGCCAGCAGTAAACAGACGTTGGGAGATACGCAGTATTTT
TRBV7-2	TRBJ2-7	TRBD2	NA	CASSYTPTSGRGYEQYF	TGTGCCAGCAGCTACACCCCAACTAGCGGGAGAGGGTACGAGCAGTACTTC
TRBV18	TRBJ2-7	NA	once	CASSPPPGPYEQYF	TGTGCCAGCTCACCACCTCCCGGACCCTACGAGCAGTACTTC
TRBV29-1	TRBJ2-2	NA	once	CSGGDTGELFF	TGCAGCGGGGGCGACACCGGGGAGCTGTTTTTT
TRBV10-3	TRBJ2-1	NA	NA	CAISEGGSSYNEQFF	TGTGCCATCAGTGAGGGGGGGAGCTCCTACAATGAGCAGTTCTTC
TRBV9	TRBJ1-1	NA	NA	CASSPSSMSTEAFF	TGTGCCAGCAGCCCGTCTTCGATGAGCACTGAAGCTTTCTTT
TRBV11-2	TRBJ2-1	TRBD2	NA	CASTLRAGGTNEQFF	TGTGCCAGCACCCTGAGAGCGGGAGGTACGAATGAGCAGTTCTTC
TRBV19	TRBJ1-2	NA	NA	CASGEGVLFYGYTF	TGTGCCAGCGGCGAGGGAGTCCTATTCTATGGCTACACCTTC
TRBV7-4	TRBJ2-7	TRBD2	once	CASTGGTSLSYEQYF	TGTGCCAGCACCGGCGGGACTAGCCTCTCCTACGAGCAGTACTTC
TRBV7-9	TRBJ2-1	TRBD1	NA	CASSLGGTGIYNEQFF	TGTGCCAGCAGCTTAGGAGGGACAGGGATTTACAATGAGCAGTTCTTC
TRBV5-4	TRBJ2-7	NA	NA	CASSLGYVGLYEQYF	TGTGCCAGCAGCTTGGGGTATGTGGGGCTATACGAGCAGTACTTC
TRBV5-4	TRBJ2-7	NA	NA	CASSFRQDKYEQYF	TGTGCCAGCAGCTTTCGGCAGGACAAATACGAGCAGTACTTC
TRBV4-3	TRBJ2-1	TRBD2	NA	CASSQDGDLRLTSTYNEQFF	TGCGCCAGCAGCCAAGATGGGGACTTGCGGTTGACTAGCACATACAATGAGCAGTTCTTC
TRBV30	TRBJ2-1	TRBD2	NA	CAWSRGLAGSGNEQFF	TGTGCCTGGTCGAGAGGACTAGCGGGATCGGGTAATGAGCAGTTCTTC
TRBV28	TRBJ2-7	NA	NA	CASSGHRDVDEQYF	TGTGCCTCCAGCGGTCACAGGGATGTCGACGAGCAGTACTTC
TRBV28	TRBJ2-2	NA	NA	CASSPTGEGAGELFF	TGTGCCAGCAGTCCGACAGGGGAGGGGGCCGGGGAGCTGTTTTTT
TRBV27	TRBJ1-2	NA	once	CASSLGGAGSSYGYTF	TGTGCCAGCAGTTTAGGTGGGGCAGGGAGCTCCTATGGCTACACCTTC
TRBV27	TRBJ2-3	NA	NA	CASSFLWTDTQYF	TGTGCCAGCAGTTTTCTCTGGACAGATACGCAGTATTTT
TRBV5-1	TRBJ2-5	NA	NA	CASSRAVRGQETQYF	TGCGCCAGCAGCAGAGCGGTTCGGGGCCAAGAGACCCAGTACTTC
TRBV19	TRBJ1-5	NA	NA	CASSTPGTPQQPQHF	TGTGCCAGTAGTACGCCGGGCACCCCTCAACAGCCCCAGCATTTT